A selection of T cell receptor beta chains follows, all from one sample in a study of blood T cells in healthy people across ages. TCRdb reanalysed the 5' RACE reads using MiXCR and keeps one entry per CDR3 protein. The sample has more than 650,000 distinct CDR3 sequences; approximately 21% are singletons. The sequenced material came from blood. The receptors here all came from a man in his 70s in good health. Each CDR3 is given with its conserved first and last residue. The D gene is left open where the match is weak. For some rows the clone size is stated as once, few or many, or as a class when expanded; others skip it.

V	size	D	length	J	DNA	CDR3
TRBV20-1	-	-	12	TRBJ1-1	TGCAGTGCCCCAGGGGCAGGCACTGAAGCTTTCTTT	CSAPGAGTEAFF
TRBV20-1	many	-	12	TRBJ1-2	TGCAGTGCTAGTATTACGGCGTATGGCTACACCTTC	CSASITAYGYTF
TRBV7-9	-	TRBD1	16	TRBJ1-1	TGTGCCAGCAGCCCTCGGACAGGGGGCGTGGGCACTGAAGCTTTCTTT	CASSPRTGGVGTEAFF
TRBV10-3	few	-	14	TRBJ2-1	TGTGCCATCAGTGCCGGGGGGCGGAACAATGAGCAGTTCTTC	CAISAGGRNNEQFF
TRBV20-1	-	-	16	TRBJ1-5	TGCAGTGCGATGGGACTAGCGGGAGTGGCCCCAGATACGCAGCATTTT	CSAMGLAGVAPDTQHF
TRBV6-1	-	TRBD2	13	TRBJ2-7	TGTGCCAGCAGTCGGACTAGCGGAGACGAGCAGTACTTC	CASSRTSGDEQYF
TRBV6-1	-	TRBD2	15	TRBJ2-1	TGTGCCAGCAGCCAAGGGACTAGATCCTACAATGAGCAGTTCTTC	CASSQGTRSYNEQFF
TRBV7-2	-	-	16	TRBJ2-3	TGTGCCAGCAGCCAAGACAGTGCCGCTAGCACAGATACGCAGTATTTT	CASSQDSAASTDTQYF
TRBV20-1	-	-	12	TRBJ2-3	TGCAGTGCTAGAGGTCCGTCGGATACGCAGTATTTT	CSARGPSDTQYF
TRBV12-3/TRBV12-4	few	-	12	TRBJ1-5	TGTGCCAGCAGTCCCATTGCGGGGCCCCAGCATTTT	CASSPIAGPQHF
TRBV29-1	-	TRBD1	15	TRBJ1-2	TGCAGCGTCTCCAGGGGGACGCCCTCTAACTATGGCTACACCTTC	CSVSRGTPSNYGYTF
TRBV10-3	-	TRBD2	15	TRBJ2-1	TGTGCCATCAGTGATGGACTAGCGGGAGTTGGTGAGCAGTTCTTC	CAISDGLAGVGEQFF
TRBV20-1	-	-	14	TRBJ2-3	TGCAGTGCGCCCTACGGGACTTTCACAGATACGCAGTATTTT	CSAPYGTFTDTQYF
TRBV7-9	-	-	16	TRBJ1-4	TGTGCCAGCAGCATGATACAGCTAACTAAGAATGAAAAACTGTTTTTT	CASSMIQLTKNEKLFF
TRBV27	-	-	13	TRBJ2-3	TGTGCCAGCAGTCCCCTACTGTCAGATACGCAGTATTTT	CASSPLLSDTQYF
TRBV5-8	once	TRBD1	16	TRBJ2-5	TGTGCCAGCACCCCTCGAAGGGACAGGGGAAGAGAGACCCAGTACTTC	CASTPRRDRGRETQYF
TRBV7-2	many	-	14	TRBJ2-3	TGTGCCAGCAGCTCCCCTTTGGGCACAGATACGCAGTATTTT	CASSSPLGTDTQYF
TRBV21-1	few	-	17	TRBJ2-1	TGTGCCAGCAGCAGGGCCCAGCTGTCCGAATCCTACAATGAGCAGTTCTTC	CASSRAQLSESYNEQFF
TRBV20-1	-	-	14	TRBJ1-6	TGCAGTGCTAGGTTGAGTCTCTATAATTCACCCCTCCACTTT	CSARLSLYNSPLHF
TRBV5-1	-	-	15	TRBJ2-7	TGCGCCAGCAGCTCCGGACTTCTGAACTCCTACGAGCAGTACTTC	CASSSGLLNSYEQYF
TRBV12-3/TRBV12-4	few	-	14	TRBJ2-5	TGTGCCAGCAGTCCAGGACAGTTTAAAGAGACCCAGTACTTC	CASSPGQFKETQYF
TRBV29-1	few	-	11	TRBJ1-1	TGCAGCGGCCTACTTTCTTTGGGGGCTTTCTTT	CSGLLSLGAFF
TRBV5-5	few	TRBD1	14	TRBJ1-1	TGTGCCAGCAGCTCGGGACAGGGAAATTCTGGAGCTTTCTTT	CASSSGQGNSGAFF
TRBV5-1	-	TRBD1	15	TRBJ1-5	TGCGCCAGCAGCTTACACGGGACAGCCAATCAGCCCCAGCATTTT	CASSLHGTANQPQHF
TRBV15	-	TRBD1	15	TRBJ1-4	TGTGCCACCAGCAGAAACAGGGGGCTAGGCGAAAAACTGTTTTTT	CATSRNRGLGEKLFF
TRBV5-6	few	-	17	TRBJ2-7	TGTGCCAGCAGCTTGCTCGGGGGTAGACAGGGAGTTTCCGAGCAGTACTTC	CASSLLGGRQGVSEQYF
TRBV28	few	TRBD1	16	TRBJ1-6	TGTGCCAGCAGCCCCCCGACAGGGGGGAATGGATCACCCCTCCACTTT	CASSPPTGGNGSPLHF
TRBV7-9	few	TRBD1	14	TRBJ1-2	TGTGCCAGCACCAGACAGGGAATAGGCTATGGCTACACCTTC	CASTRQGIGYGYTF
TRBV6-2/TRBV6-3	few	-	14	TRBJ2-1	TGTGCCAGCAGTTACAGCAATCTTCGCAATGAGCAGTTCTTC	CASSYSNLRNEQFF
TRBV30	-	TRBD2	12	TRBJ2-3	TGTGCCTGGATCGGAGCGGGAGTTGGGCAGTATTTT	CAWIGAGVGQYF
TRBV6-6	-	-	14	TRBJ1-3	TGTGCCAGCAGGGCGACAGGCTCTGGAAACACCATATATTTT	CASRATGSGNTIYF
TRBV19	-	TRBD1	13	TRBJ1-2	TGTGCCAGTAAAGACAGGGAGGCCTCTGGCTACACCTTC	CASKDREASGYTF